The 23 T cell receptor beta chains in this list originate from one sample, sequenced in a study of CD4+ T cells in melanoma. Method: immunoSEQ multiplex PCR; TCRdb's copy keeps in-frame clones and lacks some. Of about 13,000 clones in the sample, around 68% are singletons; the top ten hold about a sixth. Specimen: cells from a culture (not recorded whether cultured in vitro). The receptors shown here come from a human donor with melanoma.

The chain joins TRBV14 to TRBJ2-5; 10 bases agree with TRBD2. V shed 5 bases and J 0 bases; nucleotides not matched to a gene: 9. CDR3 size: 17 residues. From germline, CDR1 is SGHDN and CDR2 FVKESK. The DNA of the CDR3 is TGTGCCAGCAGCAAGGGTAGCGGGGGGATTTACCAAGAGACCCAGTACTTC. It specifies CASSKGSGGIYQETQYF.

The table lists this clone with a few counts. The genes are TRBV6-1 and TRBJ2-7; 7 nucleotides match TRBD1. The germline V gene has CDR1 MNHNS and CDR2 SASEGT. V lost 2 bases to trimming and J lost 0 bases; unmatched junction nucleotides: 4. The CDR3 is made up of 15 amino acids. Here the CDR3 DNA reads TGTGCCAGCAGTGAACAGGGGACAGCCTCCTACGAGCAGTACTTC. Translation: CASSEQGTASYEQYF.

This rearrangement joins TRBV5-1 to TRBJ2-1; 7 bases align to TRBD1. J was trimmed by 7 bases and V by 3 bases; bases with no gene match: 7. The V gene's germline CDR1 is SGHRS and CDR2 YFSETQ. The CDR3 is 14 amino acids. CDR3 nucleotide sequence: TGCGCCAGCAGCTCCGGGGACAGTCGGAATGAGCAGTTCTTC. Its protein product is CASSSGDSRNEQFF.

V usage is TRBV13 and J usage is TRBJ2-7, with D hard to call. Trimming cost V 6 bases and J 4 bases, with 16 bases left between them. The CDR3 consists of 14 residues. The germline V gene encodes CDR1 PRHDT and CDR2 FYEKMQ (reference sequence). The CDR3 reads CASRRVGSRYEQYF. DNA of the CDR3: TGTGCCAGCAGAAGGGTAGGTAGCAGATACGAGCAGTACTTC.

This clone was detected a few times. The same CDR3 is also encoded by other DNA sequences in this sample. The genes are TRBV6-1 and TRBJ1-5; 7 bases match TRBD1. This CDR3 has 15 amino acids. Germline loops: CDR1 MNHNS, CDR2 SASEGT. V shed 3 bases and J 3 bases; nucleotides not matched to a gene: 5. CDR3 in DNA: TGTGCCAGCAGTGACTACAGGGGCATCAATCAGCCCCAGCATTTT. Translating gives CASSDYRGINQPQHF.

V and J are TRBV18 and TRBJ2-7; D may be TRBD1 or TRBD2 (5 bases each). CDR1 is KGHSH and CDR2 is LQKENI in the germline V gene. The CDR3 sequence is 13 residues long. Trimming pared 2 bases from V and 3 bases from J, leaving 8 bases between. In DNA form, the CDR3 reads TGTGCCAGCTCACCAGGGGACGGCTACGAGCAGTACTTC. Translation gives CASSPGDGYEQYF.

This clone was recorded only once. The V call is TRBV7-6, the J call TRBJ2-7; D gene uncertain. Germline-derived CDR1 and CDR2 are SGHVS and FNYEAQ. V shed 1 base and J shed 3 bases, with 7 bases lying between them. This CDR3 region has 13 residues. For the CDR3, the DNA is TGTGCCAGCAGCTTAGGGCCGAACTACGAGCAGTACTTC. Amino acid sequence: CASSLGPNYEQYF.

The CDR3 sequence: CASSSDDYTEAFF. The CDR3 DNA reads as TGTGCCAGCAGCTCGGACGATTACACTGAAGCTTTCTTT. The chain recombines TRBV7-9 with TRBJ1-1; D is undetermined. Germline V gene lookup returns CDR1 SEHNR and CDR2 FQNEAQ (reference sequence). The length of the CDR3 is 13 residues. Trimming removed 4 bases from V and 3 bases from J, with 9 bases in between. The variable domain in full, with the rest retrieved from reference TRBV7-9 and TRBJ1-1, is DTGVSQNPRHKITKRGQNVTFRCDPISEHNRLYWYRQTLGQGPEFLTYFQNEAQLEKSRLLSDRFSAERPKGSFSTLEIQRTEQGDSAMYLCASSSDDYTEAFFGQGTRLTVV.

The chain is built from TRBV6-1 and TRBJ1-5; a possible D gene is TRBD1 (5 bases). V dropped 1 base and J dropped 7 bases, with 14 bases sitting between them. The CDR3 spans 15 residues. Per germline, CDR1 MNHNS and CDR2 SASEGT. The CDR3 DNA reads as TGTGCCAGCAGTGAAGGGCCGAGGGGAGGACAGCCCCAGCATTTT. It encodes CASSEGPRGGQPQHF.

V is TRBV7-9 and J is TRBJ1-6; no definite D call. The CDR3 runs 15 residues. CDR1 and CDR2 (germline): SEHNR, FQNEAQ (reference sequence). V gave up 2 bases and J gave up 10 bases, with 15 bases separating them. The CDR3 DNA follows: TGTGCCAGCAGCTTAACGGAGGGTCGGAACTCACCCCTCCACTTT. It translates to CASSLTEGRNSPLHF.

This clone turned up a few times. The rearrangement uses TRBV5-6 and TRBJ1-2; 7 bases align to TRBD1. The germline V gene has CDR1 SGHDT and CDR2 YYEEEE. This CDR3 has 15 amino acids. V lost 4 bases, J lost 5 bases, and 11 bases stayed unmatched. Here the CDR3 reads CASSTDREPRYGYTF. The CDR3 nucleotides read TGTGCCAGCAGCACAGACAGGGAGCCGCGGTATGGCTACACCTTC.

This rearrangement joins TRBV6-6 to TRBJ1-1; D is perhaps TRBD1 (5 bases). V lost 4 bases and J 8 bases, leaving 14 bases between the germline ends. The CDR3 extends over 13 amino acids. Germline V gives CDR1 MNHNY, CDR2 SVGAGI (reference sequence). CDR3 bases: TGTGCCAGCAGTTCCACCGGGGGGTGGGAAGCTTTCTTT. Protein: CASSSTGGWEAFF.

The chain recombines TRBV9 with TRBJ1-2; D not resolved. V was shortened by 0 bases and J by 2 bases, with 11 bases between the two germline ends. The CDR3 runs 15 residues. Germline assignment: CDR1 SGDLS and CDR2 YYNGEE. CDR3 sequence reads: CASSVVSSLNYGYTF. The CDR3 region has the DNA TGTGCCAGCAGCGTAGTGTCTTCTCTAAACTATGGCTACACCTTC. Together with reference TRBV9 and TRBJ1-2, the CDR3 gives the full variable domain: DSGVTQTPKHLITATGQRVTLRCSPRSGDLSVYWYQQSLDQGLQFLIQYYNGEERAKGNILERFSAQQFPDLHSELNLSSLELGDSALYFCASSVVSSLNYGYTFGSGTRLTVV.

The V call is TRBV19, the J call TRBJ1-2, with D possibly matching TRBD1 (6 bases). The V gene lost 6 bases and the J gene lost 4 bases, with 12 bases spanning the gap. The CDR3 loop spans 13 amino acids. Looked up from germline, CDR1 is LNHDA and CDR2 is SQIVND (reference sequence). CDR3 in DNA: TGTGCCAGTAGGACAGGAAGCCCCTATGGCTACACCTTC. This translates into CASRTGSPYGYTF.

The chain uses TRBV11-2 and TRBJ2-7; 8 bases match TRBD2. J was trimmed by 4 bases and V by 5 bases; bases with no gene match: 7. The CDR3 has 14 amino acids. Germline CDR1 is SGHAT and CDR2 is FQNNGV. This CDR3 is CASSRPGGPYEQYF. The CDR3 coding sequence is TGTGCCAGCAGCCGCCCGGGGGGGCCTTACGAGCAGTACTTC.

The chain uses TRBV18 and TRBJ1-3; D not resolved. Trimming took off 2 bases at V and 1 base at J, with 12 bases between the two ends. Germline lookup yields CDR1 KGHSH and CDR2 LQKENI. There are 16 residues in the CDR3. The CDR3 DNA sequence: TGTGCCAGCTCACCAGTCGGCGGACGATCTGGAAACACCATATATTTT. Translating it yields CASSPVGGRSGNTIYF.

This clone was seen only a few times. The chain combines TRBV19 with TRBJ1-2; D might be TRBD1 (5 bases). This CDR3 has 12 amino acids. CDR1 is LNHDA, CDR2 SQIVND, per germline (reference sequence). The V end was cut by 10 bases, the J end by 4 bases, with 13 bases between. This CDR3 is CATGGGLYGYTF. The CDR3 DNA reads as TGTGCCACCGGGGGGGGTCTCTATGGCTACACCTTC.

The chain couples TRBV5-4 to TRBJ2-7; D may be TRBD2 (6 bases). This CDR3 spans 15 amino acids. Germline CDR1 SGHNT, CDR2 YYREEE (reference sequence). V lost 5 bases and J lost 2, with 17 bases in between. CDR3 region: CASSHSGTATYEQYF. CDR3 bases: TGTGCCAGCAGTCATTCCGGGACTGCGACCTACGAGCAGTACTTC.

This clone came up a few times. The V gene is TRBV4-1, the J gene TRBJ1-1; 8 bases are shared with TRBD1. Germline CDR1 MGHRA, CDR2 YSYEKL. Trimming cost V 4 bases and J 4 bases; bases outside gene matches: 5. This CDR3 contains 14 residues. CDR3 residues: CASSRTGWGTEAFF. CDR3 bases: TGCGCCAGCAGCCGGACAGGGTGGGGCACTGAAGCTTTCTTT.

V gene TRBV5-4 combines with J gene TRBJ2-5; weak D call: TRBD2 (6 bases). Germline V gives CDR1 SGHNT, CDR2 YYREEE (reference sequence). CDR3 length equals 16 residues. Trimming pared 4 bases from V and 2 bases from J, leaving 18 bases between. The CDR3 protein is CASSPRPGLDQETQYF. The CDR3 coding sequence is TGTGCCAGCAGCCCTAGGCCGGGACTGGATCAAGAGACCCAGTACTTC. The full variable domain, in which reference TRBV5-4 and TRBJ2-5 provide the parts outside the CDR3, is ETGVTQSPTHLIKTRGQQVTLRCSSQSGHNTVSWYQQALGQGPQFIFQYYREEENGRGNFPPRFSGLQFPNYSSELNVNALELDDSALYLCASSPRPGLDQETQYFGPGTRLLVL.

The chain recombines TRBV29-1 with TRBJ2-7; D may be TRBD1 (6 bases). The CDR3 covers 12 residues. The V gene's germline CDR1 is SQVTM and CDR2 ANQGSEA. V was cut by 6 bases and J by 3 bases, with 12 bases left in between. This CDR3 reads CSVSDSFYEQYF. CDR3 DNA: TGCAGCGTCTCGGACAGTTTCTACGAGCAGTACTTC.

The rearrangement uses TRBV4-1 and TRBJ2-7; D possibly uses TRBD1 or TRBD2 (6 bases each). V shed 4 bases and J shed 4 bases, with 17 bases lying between them. The CDR3 contains 15 residues. Germline V gene sequence: CDR1 MGHRA, CDR2 YSYEKL. The CDR3 reads CASSPYQQGRYEQYF. The CDR3 nucleotides are TGCGCCAGCAGCCCCTATCAGCAGGGGAGGTACGAGCAGTACTTC.

This clone has just a few counts. V is TRBV5-1 and J is TRBJ1-6; maybe TRBD1 (6 bases). Looked up from germline, CDR1 is SGHRS and CDR2 is YFSETQ. This CDR3 is 17 amino acids long. Trimming took off 0 bases at V and 7 bases at J, with 17 bases between the two ends. CDR3 in DNA: TGCGCCAGCAGCTTGGTTCCGGACAGTCCCGCCAATTCACCCCTCCACTTT. It specifies CASSLVPDSPANSPLHF.